This T cell receptor (beta chain) appears in the sequencing data of a study of blood T cell repertoires in COVID-19. Trimming removed 2 bases at V and 1 base at J, with 12 bases between. CDR1 is SGDLS, CDR2 YYNGEE, per germline. This CDR3 is 15 amino acids long. Source study methods: Cell counts per sample came from amplifying reference gene primers. The repertoire was sequenced with immunoSEQ multiplex PCR; TCRdb's copy has only in-frame clones and lacks some. From that table come the V and J calls and clone size; the DNA was used to work out D and trimming. The table has 63,000 or so clones, roughly four fifths seen once.

This clonotype was sampled from a human donor in a cohort sampled during active COVID-19. Sequenced sample: peripheral blood. The chain recombines TRBV9 with TRBJ1-1; D gene unclear. The CDR3 DNA follows: TGTGCCAGCAGCGTCTACTGGGGAGGGAACACTGAAGCTTTCTTT. It translates to CASSVYWGGNTEAFF.